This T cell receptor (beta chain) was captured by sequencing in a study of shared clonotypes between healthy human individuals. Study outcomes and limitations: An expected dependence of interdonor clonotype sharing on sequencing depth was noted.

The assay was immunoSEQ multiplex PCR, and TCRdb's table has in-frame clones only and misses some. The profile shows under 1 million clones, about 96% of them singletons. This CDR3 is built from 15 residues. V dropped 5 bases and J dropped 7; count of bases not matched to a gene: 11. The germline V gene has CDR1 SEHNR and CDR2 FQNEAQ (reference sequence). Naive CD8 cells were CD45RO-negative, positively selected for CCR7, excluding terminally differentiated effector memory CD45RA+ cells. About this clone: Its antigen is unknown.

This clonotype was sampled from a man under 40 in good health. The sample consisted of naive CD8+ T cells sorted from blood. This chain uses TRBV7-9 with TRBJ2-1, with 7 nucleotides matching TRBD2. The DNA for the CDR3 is TGTGCCAGCAGCCCCGGCGGGAGAGGGAATAATGAGCAGTTCTTC. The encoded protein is CASSPGGRGNNEQFF.